This T cell receptor beta chain was recovered during a study of T cell changes during pregnancy in multiple sclerosis. CDR3 length: 16 residues. Trimming stripped 5 bases from V and 0 bases from J, with 16 bases between. Germline V gene lookup returns CDR1 LNHNV and CDR2 YYDKDF (reference sequence). The protocol was immunoSEQ multiplex PCR, while the TCRdb copy is restricted to in-frame clones and leaves out a portion. Among around 36,000 clones listed, about 92% were seen once. J is TRBJ1-2 and V is TRBV15; a weak D match, TRBD1 (6 bases). The TCR was taken from a female donor with multiple sclerosis, enrolled in a pregnancy study. This sample comprised CD8+ T cells from peripheral blood mononuclear cells, obtained in the first trimester of pregnancy. This CDR3 is CATSDFLEGANYGYTF. As DNA, the CDR3 is TGTGCCACCAGCGATTTCTTAGAGGGGGCTAACTATGGCTACACCTTC. Combining the CDR3 with reference TRBV15 and TRBJ1-2 gives the whole variable domain DAMVIQNPRYQVTQFGKPVTLSCSQTLNHNVMYWYQQKSSQAPKLLFHYYDKDFNNEADTPDNFQSRRPNTSFCFLDIRSPGLGDTAMYLCATSDFLEGANYGYTFGSGTRLTVV.